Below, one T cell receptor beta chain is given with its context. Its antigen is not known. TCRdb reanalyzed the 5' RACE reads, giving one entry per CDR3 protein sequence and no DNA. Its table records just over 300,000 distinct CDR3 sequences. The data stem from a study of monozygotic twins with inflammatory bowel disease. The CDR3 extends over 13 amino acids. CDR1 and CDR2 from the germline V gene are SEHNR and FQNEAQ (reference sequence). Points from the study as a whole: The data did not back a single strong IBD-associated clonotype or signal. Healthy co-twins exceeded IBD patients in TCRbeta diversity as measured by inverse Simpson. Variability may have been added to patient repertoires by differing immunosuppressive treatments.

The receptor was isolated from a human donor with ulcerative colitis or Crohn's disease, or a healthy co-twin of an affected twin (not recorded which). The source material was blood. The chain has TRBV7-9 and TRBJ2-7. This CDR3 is CASSFDSYGEQYF. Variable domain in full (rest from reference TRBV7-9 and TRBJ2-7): DTGVSQNPRHKITKRGQNVTFRCDPISEHNRLYWYRQTLGQGPEFLTYFQNEAQLEKSRLLSDRFSAERPKGSFSTLEIQRTEQGDSAMYLCASSFDSYGEQYFGPGTRLTVT.